This entry lists 28 T cell receptor beta chains sequenced from one sample in a study of identical twins. Via MiXCR, TCRdb re-called the 5' RACE reads, giving one row per CDR3 protein. The sample records 1.5 million to 2 million distinct CDR3 sequences, under 35% being singletons. The material sequenced was cord blood. The receptors shown here come from a newborn girl in good health.

This clonotype was seen ten or more times. This chain uses TRBV12-3 or TRBV12-4 with TRBJ1-2; TRBD1 matches at 7 bases. Trimming cost V 5 bases and J 8 bases; bases outside gene matches: 17. This CDR3 contains 16 residues. This CDR3 reads CASSPPYPDQGEGYTF. In DNA, the CDR3 is TGTGCCAGCAGTCCTCCTTACCCCGATCAGGGGGAAGGCTACACCTTC.

The V and J genes are TRBV20-1 and TRBJ1-5, with TRBD1 identical over 7 bases. CDR1 is DFQATT, CDR2 SNEGSKA, per germline (reference sequence). This CDR3 contains 14 residues. The trim removed 6 bases at V and 3 bases at J, leaving 8 bases unmatched. CDR3 in amino acids: CSARRTGNNQPQHF. The CDR3 DNA sequence: TGCAGTGCACGGCGGACAGGAAACAATCAGCCCCAGCATTTT.

The rearrangement links TRBV6-5 to TRBJ2-1; 12 nucleotides agree with TRBD2. V lost 0 bases, J lost 8 bases, and 8 bases stayed unmatched. The CDR3 has 17 residues. Germline V CDR1 and CDR2: MNHEY, SVGAGI. The CDR3 region is CASSYSKTSGSWDEQFF. The CDR3 bases are TGTGCCAGCAGTTACTCAAAGACTAGCGGGAGTTGGGATGAGCAGTTCTTC.

The chain is built from TRBV6-1 and TRBJ1-6, with D perhaps matching TRBD1 (5 bases). In germline, CDR1 is MNHNS, CDR2 SASEGT. This CDR3 contains 14 residues. Trimming took off 6 bases at V and 5 bases at J, with 11 bases between the two ends. CDR3 nucleotides: TGTGCCAGCAGCGGGACCGCAAATAATTCACCCCTCCACTTT. This encodes CASSGTANNSPLHF.

The chain couples TRBV4-1 to TRBJ1-1; D unclear. Germline CDR1 reads MGHRA; CDR2 reads YSYEKL. CDR3 length: 14 amino acids. V gave up 3 bases and J gave up 4 bases, with 12 bases separating them. CDR3 loop: CASSQPASGTEAFF. The CDR3 DNA reads as TGCGCCAGCAGCCAGCCGGCGAGTGGCACTGAAGCTTTCTTT.

V and J are TRBV10-3 and TRBJ2-1; D possibly corresponds to TRBD2 (6 bases). This CDR3 is 13 amino acids long. V was trimmed by 10 bases and J by 4 bases, leaving 14 bases between them. Germline CDR1 ENHRY, CDR2 SYGVKD. The CDR3 is CATRGGTYNEQFF. For the CDR3, the DNA is TGTGCCACCAGAGGCGGGACTTACAATGAGCAGTTCTTC.

The chain couples TRBV16 to TRBJ1-2; D call uncertain. This CDR3 has 14 amino acids. CDR1 and CDR2 (germline): KGHSY, FQNENV. V lost 0 bases, J lost 2 bases, and 7 bases lay in between. The CDR3 region is CASSQSRENYGYTF. CDR3 bases: TGTGCCAGCAGCCAATCCCGGGAGAACTATGGCTACACCTTC.

Of note for this clonotype: Since a much larger clone is just one base distant, this may be a read error. The chain links TRBV4-2 to TRBJ2-3, with TRBD2 identical over 11 bases. With 4 bases clipped from V and 2 bases from J, the junction kept 5 bases outside the gene matches. The V gene's germline CDR1 is LGHNA and CDR2 YNFKEQ. The CDR3 sequence is 16 residues long. In DNA form, the CDR3 reads TGTGCCAGCAGCCCCCTGACTAGCGGGGTCACAGATACGCAGTATTTT. Residues: CASSPLTSGVTDTQYF.

V gene TRBV5-5 combines with J gene TRBJ1-2; D is perhaps TRBD1 (5 bases). Per the germline V gene, CDR1 is SGHKS and CDR2 is YYEKEE (reference sequence). There are 13 residues in the CDR3. The V end was cut by 4 bases, the J end by 3 bases, with 10 bases between. DNA of the CDR3: TGTGCCAGCAGCCCACAGACAGACTATGGCTACACCTTC. Its protein product is CASSPQTDYGYTF. Together with reference TRBV5-5 and TRBJ1-2, the CDR3 gives the full variable domain: DAGVTQSPTHLIKTRGQQVTLRCSPISGHKSVSWYQQVLGQGPQFIFQYYEKEERGRGNFPDRFSARQFPNYSSELNVNALLLGDSALYLCASSPQTDYGYTFGSGTRLTVV.

The V and J genes are TRBV7-8 and TRBJ2-3, with TRBD1 matching 8 bases. This CDR3 contains 16 residues. V was clipped by 5 bases and J by 1 base; unmatched bases: 8. The germline V gene encodes CDR1 SGHVS and CDR2 FQNEAQ. CDR3 DNA sequence: TGTGCCAGCAGCGGAGACAGGGGTAGGGGCACAGATACGCAGTATTTT. Translated, it gives CASSGDRGRGTDTQYF. The entire variable domain, with the rest obtained from reference TRBV7-8 and TRBJ2-3, is as follows: GAGVSQSPRYKVAKRGQDVALRCDPISGHVSLFWYQQALGQGPEFLTYFQNEAQLDKSGLPSDRFFAERPEGSVSTLKIQRTQQEDSAVYLCASSGDRGRGTDTQYFGPGTRLTVL.

The J gene is TRBJ2-3, the V gene TRBV20-1, with 9 bases fitting TRBD2. This CDR3 has 15 residues. Per germline, CDR1 DFQATT and CDR2 SNEGSKA (reference sequence). V shed 0 bases and J 6 bases; nucleotides not matched to a gene: 7. The chain's CDR3 is CSARDWSGGSDTQYF. The DNA for the CDR3 is TGCAGTGCTAGAGATTGGAGCGGGGGGTCGGATACGCAGTATTTT.

The chain employs TRBV20-1 and TRBJ2-7, with TRBD2 matching over 7 bases. Germline trimming cut 5 bases from V and 5 bases from J; bases unmatched to any gene: 12. The germline gives CDR1 DFQATT, CDR2 SNEGSKA (reference sequence). The CDR3 is made up of 14 amino acids. In nucleotides, the CDR3 is TGCAGTGCTCTTCGGACTAGATTTACCCACGAGCAGTACTTC. Its translation is CSALRTRFTHEQYF.

The chain uses TRBV6-5 and TRBJ2-7; unclear D gene. The J call is in doubt because the DNA end fits TRBJ2-5 better. Germline CDR1 and CDR2: MNHEY and SVGAGI. The CDR3 length is 12 residues. CDR3: CASRGHRETQYF. DNA for the CDR3: TGTGCCAGCAGGGGCCATCGAGAGACCCAGTACTTC.

This clonotype was observed a few times. The J gene is TRBJ2-1, the V gene TRBV7-9; 11 bases map to TRBD2. The J segment lost 2 bases and the V segment lost 6 bases, leaving 3 bases of the junction unmatched. The CDR3 is made up of 15 amino acids. The germline V gene has CDR1 SEHNR and CDR2 FQNEAQ (reference sequence). CDR3 bases: TGTGCCAGCAGGCTGACTAGCGGGGCCTACAATGAGCAGTTCTTC. It codes for CASRLTSGAYNEQFF.

This clonotype was counted only a few times. V gene TRBV4-2 combines with J gene TRBJ1-4; D is ambiguous. Trimming stripped 1 base from V and 5 bases from J, with 8 bases between. Germline V gene data show CDR1 as LGHNA and CDR2 as YNFKEQ. The CDR3 sequence is 14 residues long. The CDR3 nucleotides are TGTGCCAGCAGCCAAGTGGCGGACAATGAAAAACTGTTTTTT. Its protein product is CASSQVADNEKLFF.

This clonotype came up once. The CDR3 ends on some other residue instead of the conserved phenylalanine or tryptophan, so this is likely a read error. The chain links TRBV9 to TRBJ1-1; the match to TRBD1 covers 10 bases. From germline, CDR1 is SGDLS and CDR2 YYNGEE. The CDR3 is made up of 14 amino acids. Trimming took 0 bases from V and 9 from J; bases not matched to a gene: 5. CDR3 DNA: TGTGCCAGCAGCGTAGACCGGGGACAGGGGAAAGCTTTCATT. Translated: CASSVDRGQGKAFI.

This chain joins TRBV3-1 and TRBJ1-1; D is ambiguous. CDR3 length equals 16 residues. V was pared by 4 bases and J by 1 base, with 16 bases between. Germline values: CDR1 LGHDT, CDR2 YNNKEL (reference sequence). CDR3 bases: TGTGCCAGCAGCCCCCGCAGTATGCTGGGGAACACTGAAGCTTTCTTT. This codes for CASSPRSMLGNTEAFF.

This rearrangement joins TRBV6-1 to TRBJ1-2, with D tentatively TRBD1 (5 bases). V lost 3 bases and J lost 2, with 10 bases in between. The CDR3 has 14 amino acids. The germline gives CDR1 MNHNS, CDR2 SASEGT. The CDR3, as DNA: TGTGCCAGCAGTGACGCGACAGCGAACTATGGCTACACCTTC. Its translation: CASSDATANYGYTF.

This clonotype was observed a handful of times. CDR3 nucleotides: TGTGCCAGCAGCTTAGTGGGTCTGGGGTCCCACACCTACGAGCAGTACTTC. Its protein product is CASSLVGLGSHTYEQYF. This chain uses TRBV13 with TRBJ2-7; D gene ambiguous. The CDR3 extends over 17 amino acids. From germline, CDR1 is PRHDT and CDR2 FYEKMQ (reference sequence). Trimming left V 1 base short and J 2 bases short, with 18 bases between.

The rearrangement links TRBV20-1 to TRBJ2-5; the match to TRBD1 covers 9 bases. The end of the DNA fits TRBJ2-7 better, so the J call may be wrong. This CDR3 spans 14 amino acids. Looked up from germline, CDR1 is DFQATT and CDR2 is SNEGSKA (reference sequence). CDR3 sequence (DNA): TGCAGTGCTAGAGATGGGACAGGGAACTACGAGCAGTACTTC. It encodes CSARDGTGNYEQYF.

In this sample, this clonotype turned up a few times. This chain uses TRBV5-1 with TRBJ2-6, with a weak D call TRBD1 (6 bases). The V gene lost 4 bases and the J gene lost 4 bases, with 12 bases spanning the gap. The CDR3 runs to 15 residues. Germline assignment: CDR1 SGHRS and CDR2 YFSETQ. The CDR3: CASSRWGLGANVLTF. The CDR3 nucleotides read TGCGCCAGCAGCAGATGGGGGCTGGGGGCCAACGTCCTGACTTTC.

The V gene is TRBV10-2, the J gene TRBJ1-2; TRBD1 matches at 8 bases. CDR1 is WSHSY, CDR2 SAAADI, per germline. V shed 6 bases, J shed 7 bases, and the junction held 7 bases outside the gene matches. The CDR3 consists of 13 residues. The CDR3 sequence: CASRDRAPGGYTF. The CDR3 DNA follows: TGCGCCAGCAGGGACAGGGCTCCCGGTGGCTACACCTTC.

Turning to this clonotype: One junction end does not reproduce the germline sequence, and a read error may be involved. The V and J genes are TRBV5-1 and TRBJ2-1, with D unresolved. The CDR3 extends over 15 amino acids. Germline CDR1 is SGHRS and CDR2 is YFSETQ. The CDR3 reads CASSLSVGWTNEQIF. CDR3 coding DNA: TGCGCCAGCAGCTTGTCGGTAGGGTGGACGAATGAGCAGATCTTC.

This clonotype was counted only a few times. The chain carries TRBV5-6 and TRBJ2-1; D not certain. Germline V lookup: CDR1 SGHDT, CDR2 YYEEEE. Trimming pared 10 bases from V and 10 bases from J, leaving 12 bases between. The length of the CDR3 is 10 residues. Written as DNA, the CDR3 is TGTGCCCGCCCGGCCCAGGAGCAGTTCTTC. Protein: CARPAQEQFF.

This chain uses TRBV14 with TRBJ2-7, with 12 bases identical to TRBD2. CDR1 is SGHDN, CDR2 FVKESK, per germline. Losses at the gene ends were 2 bases for V and 2 bases for J; bases not matched to a gene: 4. The CDR3 contains 16 residues. The CDR3 nucleotides are TGTGCCAGCAGCCAACCTAGGACTAGCGGGACCTACGAGCAGTACTTC. It is translated as CASSQPRTSGTYEQYF. The variable domain in full, with the rest retrieved from reference TRBV14 and TRBJ2-7, is EAGVTQFPSHSVIEKGQTVTLRCDPISGHDNLYWYRRVMGKEIKFLLHFVKESKQDESGMPNNRFLAERTGGTYSTLKVQPAELEDSGVYFCASSQPRTSGTYEQYFGPGTRLTVT.

The chain employs TRBV5-1 and TRBJ1-4; D unclear. From germline, CDR1 is SGHRS and CDR2 YFSETQ. Trimming removed 4 bases from V and 8 bases from J, with 6 bases in between. The CDR3 is 11 amino acids. CDR3: CASSAQEKLFF. The CDR3 coding sequence is TGCGCCAGCAGCGCGCAGGAAAAACTGTTTTTT.

This clonotype was counted once. A much larger clone lies one base from this, so it may be a read error. This chain connects TRBV4-2 to TRBJ2-4, with D possibly called TRBD1 or TRBD2 (5 bases each). From germline, CDR1 is LGHNA and CDR2 YNFKEQ. With 3 bases removed from V and 13 bases from J, the gap between germline ends came to 19 bases. CDR3 length: 14 residues. CDR3 loop: CASSHTGTYNEQYF. CDR3 bases: TGTGCCAGCAGCCACACCGGGACCTACAATGAGCAGTACTTC.

The chain is built from TRBV18 and TRBJ2-3; perhaps D is TRBD1 or TRBD2 (5 bases each). The CDR3 runs to 14 residues. Germline lookup yields CDR1 KGHSH and CDR2 LQKENI. Trimming left V 5 bases short and J 4 bases short, with 13 bases between. CDR3 protein: CASSWDGNSDTQYF. The CDR3, as DNA: TGTGCCAGCTCATGGGACGGCAATTCAGATACGCAGTATTTT.